The next 19 T cell receptor beta chains were all read from a single sample in a study of blood T cell repertoires in COVID-19. Assay used: immunoSEQ multiplex PCR; TCRdb lists only in-frame clones, some missing. The repertoire holds under 50,000 clones, with around 80% as singletons. Sequencing was carried out using peripheral blood. The source of these receptors is a man older than 75 with active or convalescent COVID-19.

The chain uses TRBV19 and TRBJ1-1, with D perhaps matching TRBD1 (6 bases). V lost 7 bases to trimming and J lost 1 base, with 13 bases between them. The CDR3 loop spans 14 amino acids. Per the germline V gene, CDR1 is LNHDA and CDR2 is SQIVND (reference sequence). The CDR3 DNA reads as TGTGCCAGTATTGGGACAATGAGGAACACTGAAGCTTTCTTT. Translating it yields CASIGTMRNTEAFF.

The chain recombines TRBV4-1 with TRBJ2-7; no firm D call. Germline values: CDR1 MGHRA, CDR2 YSYEKL. Trimming cost V 0 bases and J 4 bases, with 10 bases left between them. The CDR3 has 14 residues. The CDR3 protein is CASSQDPDFYEQYF. In nucleotides, the CDR3 is TGCGCCAGCAGCCAAGATCCAGATTTTTACGAGCAGTACTTC.

This chain links TRBV5-1 with TRBJ1-6; D possibly corresponds to TRBD1 (5 bases). CDR3 length: 15 amino acids. Trimming pared 0 bases from V and 9 bases from J, leaving 13 bases between. Looked up from germline, CDR1 is SGHRS and CDR2 is YFSETQ. CDR3 residues: CASSLEGGGFSPLHF. CDR3 nucleotides: TGCGCCAGCAGCTTGGAAGGCGGGGGATTTTCACCCCTCCACTTT.

The CDR3 nucleotides are TGTGCCAGCAACCCCAACACGGGGGAGCAGTACTTC. Its protein is CASNPNTGEQYF. The chain joins TRBV6-5 to TRBJ2-7, with D perhaps matching TRBD2 (5 bases). V lost 7 bases to trimming and J lost 7 bases, with 14 bases between them. CDR3 size: 12 residues. Germline lookup yields CDR1 MNHEY and CDR2 SVGAGI.

This chain connects TRBV7-2 to TRBJ2-7, with 7 bases aligning to TRBD2. CDR1 is SGHTA, CDR2 FQGNSA, per germline. CDR3 size: 14 residues. V was pared by 5 bases and J by 3 bases, with 7 bases of the junction left unmatched. The DNA for the CDR3 is TGTGCCAGCAGCCCAGACTGGGGGGGCTACGAGCAGTACTTC. The encoded protein is CASSPDWGGYEQYF.

The J gene is TRBJ2-1, the V gene TRBV5-1; no clear D. Looked up from germline, CDR1 is SGHRS and CDR2 is YFSETQ. CDR3 length: 12 amino acids. V was cut by 4 bases and J by 8 bases, with 10 bases left in between. The CDR3 here is CASSQAYDEQFF. DNA for the CDR3: TGCGCCAGCAGCCAGGCGTACGATGAGCAGTTCTTC.

The chain is built from TRBV28 and TRBJ2-1; 10 bases fit TRBD2. Germline V gene data show CDR1 as MDHEN and CDR2 as SYDVKM. Germline trimming cut 5 bases from V and 2 bases from J; bases unmatched to any gene: 6. The CDR3 spans 16 residues. The CDR3 region is CASSPISGGAYNEQFF. The CDR3 DNA sequence: TGTGCCAGCAGTCCTATAAGCGGGGGGGCCTACAATGAGCAGTTCTTC. Full variable domain (remainder filled in from reference TRBV28 and TRBJ2-1): DVKVTQSSRYLVKRTGEKVFLECVQDMDHENMFWYRQDPGLGLRLIYFSYDVKMKEKGDIPEGYSVSREKKERFSLILESASTNQTSMYLCASSPISGGAYNEQFFGPGTRLTVL.

The gene calls are TRBV5-1 and TRBJ2-5, with TRBD1 matching over 11 bases. The germline gives CDR1 SGHRS, CDR2 YFSETQ. With 3 bases clipped from V and 5 bases from J, the junction kept 9 bases outside the gene matches. This CDR3 is built from 16 residues. CDR3 bases: TGCGCCAGCAGCTCTCTCGGGACAGGGGGGGCCGAGACCCAGTACTTC. It translates to CASSSLGTGGAETQYF.

This chain connects TRBV5-4 to TRBJ1-2; possibly TRBD1 for D (5 bases). V lost 3 bases and J 0 bases, leaving 6 bases between the germline ends. Germline V gene lookup returns CDR1 SGHNT and CDR2 YYREEE (reference sequence). The CDR3 is 13 residues long. CDR3 loop: CASSSTANYGYTF. CDR3 in DNA: TGTGCCAGCAGCTCGACAGCTAACTATGGCTACACCTTC.

The V and J genes are TRBV29-1 and TRBJ1-1; D unresolved. The CDR3 is made up of 13 amino acids. From germline, CDR1 is SQVTM and CDR2 ANQGSEA. Trimming took 0 bases from V and 5 from J, leaving 10 bases between them. The CDR3 is CSVEDLVSTEAFF. CDR3 nucleotide sequence: TGCAGCGTTGAAGATCTAGTCTCGACTGAAGCTTTCTTT.

The chain joins TRBV7-2 to TRBJ1-4, with 7 bases aligning to TRBD1. V was clipped by 1 base and J by 4 bases; unmatched bases: 6. Germline CDR1 is SGHTA and CDR2 is FQGNSA. The CDR3 has 16 amino acids. The CDR3: CASSLVPGQINEKLFF. In nucleotides, the CDR3 is TGTGCCAGCAGCTTAGTACCGGGACAGATTAATGAAAAACTGTTTTTT.

V is TRBV28 and J is TRBJ2-4, with 10 nucleotides matching TRBD1. Trimming removed 3 bases from V and 0 bases from J; junction bases left unmatched: 26. The CDR3 loop spans 24 amino acids. Germline V gives CDR1 MDHEN, CDR2 SYDVKM. CDR3 loop: CASSFPSPGTGEGSRSIAKNIQYF. CDR3 sequence (DNA): TGTGCCAGCAGTTTCCCCAGCCCCGGGACAGGGGAGGGTAGCAGATCTATAGCCAAAAACATTCAGTACTTC.

The chain joins TRBV28 to TRBJ1-4, with a weak D call TRBD1 (5 bases). Deletions cut 6 bases from V and 6 bases from J, with 8 bases between. The germline V gene has CDR1 MDHEN and CDR2 SYDVKM. The CDR3 has 12 amino acids. Written as DNA, the CDR3 is TGTGCCAGCAGCCAGACAGATGAAAAACTGTTTTTT. Translation gives CASSQTDEKLFF.

The chain recombines TRBV9 with TRBJ2-3; possible D gene TRBD2, 6 bases. The CDR3 runs 15 residues. CDR1 and CDR2 (germline): SGDLS, YYNGEE. Between the trimmed V and J ends, which lost 0 bases and 4 bases, there was a span of 12 bases. The CDR3 DNA reads as TGTGCCAGCAGCGTAGTAGGGTCTAGCGCAGATACGCAGTATTTT. It is translated as CASSVVGSSADTQYF.

This clone was seen a single time. CDR3 sequence (DNA): TGTGCCAGCAGTCTTTTGGACAGGGAGGCGAACTATGGCTACACCTTC. It encodes CASSLLDREANYGYTF. The chain links TRBV28 to TRBJ1-2, with 8 bases aligning to TRBD1. Germline CDR1 is MDHEN and CDR2 is SYDVKM. V was clipped by 5 bases and J by 2 bases; unmatched bases: 10. This CDR3 is built from 16 residues.

V usage is TRBV28 and J usage is TRBJ1-5; 7 positions match TRBD1. Germline V gene data show CDR1 as MDHEN and CDR2 as SYDVKM. Unmatched junction bases numbered 7, after V lost 4 bases and J lost 4 bases. CDR3 length: 15 residues. The CDR3, as DNA: TGTGCCAGCAGTTCCCCCGGGACAGTAAATCAGCCCCAGCATTTT. It is translated as CASSSPGTVNQPQHF.

This clone appeared a few times. V gene TRBV28 combines with J gene TRBJ1-4; weak D call: TRBD1 (5 bases). This CDR3 has 14 amino acids. The V and J ends lost 1 base and 6 bases respectively, with 9 bases between them. Germline values: CDR1 MDHEN, CDR2 SYDVKM. The CDR3 DNA is TGTGCCAGCAGTTTATCGCAGGGTGATGAAAAACTGTTTTTT. It specifies CASSLSQGDEKLFF. Full variable domain (remainder filled in from reference TRBV28 and TRBJ1-4): DVKVTQSSRYLVKRTGEKVFLECVQDMDHENMFWYRQDPGLGLRLIYFSYDVKMKEKGDIPEGYSVSREKKERFSLILESASTNQTSMYLCASSLSQGDEKLFFGSGTQLSVL.

CDR3 bases: TGCGCCAGCAGCCCAGGACTTACTGGAAACACCATATATTTT. It yields the protein CASSPGLTGNTIYF. The V gene is TRBV5-1, the J gene TRBJ1-3; no clear D. Trimming removed 4 bases from V and 2 bases from J, with 10 bases in between. The germline V gene has CDR1 SGHRS and CDR2 YFSETQ. The CDR3 runs 14 residues.

The chain is built from TRBV5-6 and TRBJ1-1; D unresolved. Trimming stripped 3 bases from V and 3 bases from J, with 18 bases between. Germline values: CDR1 SGHDT, CDR2 YYEEEE. This CDR3 comprises 16 residues. The CDR3 reads CASSSEGQGGYTEAFF. The DNA for the CDR3 is TGTGCCAGCAGCTCCGAGGGTCAAGGAGGCTACACTGAAGCTTTCTTT.